The source of this T cell receptor (beta chain) is a study of glioma-infiltrating T cells. Amplification of TCR alpha and beta CDR3 regions from RNA used iRepertoire nested multiplex PCR. TCRdb passed the multiplex PCR reads through MiXCR, listing each CDR3 protein once. The table shows approximately 400,000 distinct CDR3 sequences, with 41% occurring only once. Germline values: CDR1 SEHNR, CDR2 FQNEAQ (reference sequence). The V segment lost 1 base and the J segment 4 bases; nucleotides outside the gene matches: 13. This CDR3 is built from 18 residues. This clonotype showed up just a few times. Its antigen is unidentified. Study outcomes and limitations: A blood CDR3 motif signature was depleted in highly divergent patients. Gliomas, especially low-grade, showed above-expected tissue-blood divergence; non-neoplastic patients showed below.

The receptor's source is a human donor with low-grade glioma or glioblastoma, undergoing nonglioma brain surgery, or in good health (not recorded which). The chain joins TRBV7-9 to TRBJ2-3; 8 nucleotides match TRBD2. The sequencing input was glioma tissue, nonneoplastic brain tissue, or PBMCs (not recorded which). The CDR3 region has the DNA TGTGCCAGCAGCTTAGATGGTCACGGGAGGGTTGGAGCAGATACGCAGTATTTT. Its protein product is CASSLDGHGRVGADTQYF.